The T cell receptor beta chain under discussion was sequenced for a study of Graves' ophthalmopathy and Graves' hyperthyroidism. RNA transcripts were the source from which TCR beta CDR3 regions were amplified. HTBI primers primed a first-round RT-PCR, and a second-round multiplex PCR followed. Using its own MiXCR run on the multiplex PCR reads, TCRdb lists one record per CDR3 protein. The data show about 370,000 distinct CDR3 sequences, about 18% seen once. The CDR3 extends over 12 amino acids. V lost 2 bases, J lost 7 bases, and 8 bases lay in between. Germline loops: CDR1 MDHEN, CDR2 SYDVKM. This clonotype was recorded many times.

V usage is TRBV28 and J usage is TRBJ2-5; the D is unclear. The clonotype was recovered from an adult woman with stable Graves' hyperthyroidism. Sample: peripheral blood. The CDR3 is CASSLKTWTQYF. For the CDR3, the DNA is TGTGCCAGCAGTTTAAAGACCTGGACCCAGTACTTC.